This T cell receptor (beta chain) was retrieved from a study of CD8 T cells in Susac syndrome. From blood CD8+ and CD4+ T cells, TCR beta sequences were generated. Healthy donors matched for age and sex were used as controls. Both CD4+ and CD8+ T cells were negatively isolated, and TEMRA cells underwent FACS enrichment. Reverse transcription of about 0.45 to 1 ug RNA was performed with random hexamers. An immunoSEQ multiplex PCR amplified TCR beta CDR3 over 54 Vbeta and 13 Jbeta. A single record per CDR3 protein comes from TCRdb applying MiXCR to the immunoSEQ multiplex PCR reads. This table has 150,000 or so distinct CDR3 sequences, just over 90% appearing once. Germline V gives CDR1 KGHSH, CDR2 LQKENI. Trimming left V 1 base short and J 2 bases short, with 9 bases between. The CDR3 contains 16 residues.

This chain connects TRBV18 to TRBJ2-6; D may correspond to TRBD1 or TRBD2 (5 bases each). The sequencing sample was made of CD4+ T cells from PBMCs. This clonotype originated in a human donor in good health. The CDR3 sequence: CASSPRGNTGANVLTF. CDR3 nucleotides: TGTGCCAGCTCACCACGGGGGAATACTGGGGCCAACGTCCTGACTTTC.